This T cell receptor (beta chain) was captured by sequencing in a study of T cell repertoires in ileal Crohn's disease (dated by TCRdb to between 2018 and 2021). In the study overall: The median duration of disease was approximately 8.3 years, and at the time of surgery approximately 33% of patients were active smokers. All patients had surgery for a complication: stricturing disease in about 60% and penetrating disease in approximately 39%. About half of the patients received postoperative therapy: 11 received thiopurines and roughly 17 received anti-TNF agents. TCR repertoire analysis was performed in roughly 50 Crohn's disease patients drawn from a prospective multicentre cohort. The study was conducted in parallel with a multicentre cohort that was designed to identify predictors of early endoscopic recurrence following ileocolonic resection. A Rutgeerts score above i0 was used to define endoscopic postoperative recurrence. A total of 170 or so mucosal samples from roughly 60 patients were sequenced, with samples obtained at several locations on the surgical specimen and at postoperative endoscopy.

Details on this clone: What antigen it recognizes has not been identified. Base quality data are lacking; no much larger clone is found one base away.

Summary of the overall study and its limitations: Endoscopic recurrence was found to be associated with higher high-frequency clone percentages at surgery, and recurrence was observed in all patients with clonality above 26.8% (18/57). Only a subgroup of patients, of unstated size, had mucosal CD4 and CD8 T cells sorted and sequenced. Compared with non-smokers, patients who were active smokers at surgery showed a significantly higher proportion of clonal expansions (about 27% vs 20%, p=0.02). Compared with CD4 T cells, sorted CD8 T cells contained more high-frequency clones, which suggests that the mucosal expansions were mostly CD8.

Adults with ileal or ileocolonic Crohn's disease for whom ileocolonic resection was indicated were considered eligible. Whole ileal mucosal biopsies were stored frozen at -80°C before DNA extraction. Genomic DNA was isolated from frozen whole biopsies using a TRizol-based method, and the DNA was quantified with a NanoDrop 2000 spectrophotometer. Spanning cysteine to phenylalanine, the CDR3 consists of 17 amino acids. Only the CDR3 region is kept as DNA, spanning 51 bases read in frame from base 1. Deletion took 5 bases off V and 4 bases off J, with a span of 23 bases between the germline ends. Taken from the germline V gene (reference sequence), the CDR1 and CDR2 loops are SEHNR and FQNEAQ. Around 500 nanograms of biopsy DNA per sample were submitted for commercial TCRB immunosequencing. CDR3 regions were amplified from genomic DNA by Adaptive Biotechnology using a two-step, amplification bias-controlled multiplex PCR. Primers covering every V and J gene segment were used in the first PCR, while barcodes and Illumina adapters were added in the second PCR. An Illumina instrument was used to sequence the CDR3 libraries. On the study's bioinformatics: The analysis drew on both the pipelines supplied by the vendor and custom analysis of the raw data in R/Bioconductor running R version 3.3.0. Clonality, which ranges from 0 to 1, was calculated as the inverse of the normalised Shannon entropy across all productive clones. The repertoire share taken up by the top 100 clones defined high-frequency clones, and only clones that passed a 95% confidence test were kept. Overlap between samples was measured with the Morisita-Horn index, while repertoire diversity was measured with the Simpson index. Imported from immuneACCESS, the table was reduced by TCRdb to in-frame sequences with V and J called. These copies leave out some clones; in studies compared against another copy, an unresolved V gene accounts for under half, and the cause of the remainder is not known. The DNA was the basis for D and trimming; V, J and clone size are from that table. Counted in this sample were thousands of clones; 75% to 85% of them appeared once. The top ten constitute about 4.4% of the sample.

Sequencing was carried out using ileal tissue. The sequence links TRBV7-9 to TRBJ1-1, with TRBD1 perhaps the D gene, on 6 matching bases. This TCR came from an adult with Crohn's disease. The CDR3 has the sequence CASSPLPNRQTGTEAFF. The DNA sequence is TGTGCCAGCAGCCCGCTCCCAAACAGACAGACAGGCACTGAAGCTTTCTTT.